This T cell receptor (beta chain) is from a study of regulatory T cells in long-lasting Graves disease. Notes on the study in general: Between persistent patients, thousands of public clonotypes were shared, exceeding the 966 shared between new patients.

Sequencing libraries for TCR beta were prepared with iRepertoire HTBI primers and Arm-PCR of CDR3 regions. TCRdb analysed the multiplex PCR reads with MiXCR anew, one entry per CDR3 protein. Here the sample spans some 500,000 distinct CDR3 sequences, about 16% being singletons. Described time point: newly diagnosed GD, antithyroid drugs for less than 3 months. Construction of the TCR library relied on RNA isolated from PBMCs. Into tubes containing EDTA, about 9.6 milliliters of peripheral blood were drawn. Comments on this clonotype: The antigen remains unidentified.

This sample was shared with a second study, whose subject was T cells in Graves' hyperthyroidism and ophthalmopathy. That source adds: When the TCR CDR3 underwent first-round RT-PCR, the HTBI primer set was used. Most thyroid-expanded clonotypes above 0.001 were also found in blood.

This receptor was identified in a woman aged 40 to 65 with Graves disease. Sample: peripheral blood mononuclear cells (PBMCs), taken at new diagnosis, from a patient treated with antithyroid drugs.

The CDR3, as DNA: TGTGCCAGCAGTACCGTAGCCGGGGGAAGCTCCTACGAGCAGTACTTC. Its protein product is CASSTVAGGSSYEQYF. V and J are TRBV6-1 and TRBJ2-7; D perhaps matches TRBD2 (6 bases). Germline V gene data show CDR1 as MNHNS and CDR2 as SASEGT. The CDR3 totals 16 residues. V shed 5 bases and J shed 0 bases, with 17 bases lying between them.